This is a list of T cell receptor beta chains from one sample in a study of shared clonotypes between healthy human individuals. Using immunoSEQ multiplex PCR, the repertoire was profiled, and TCRdb retains in-frame clones only, with some absent. This sample carries around 240,000 clones, 65% to 70% of them seen once, and the ten largest clones take approximately 12%. Sequenced input: memory CD4+ T cells sorted from blood. These receptors were taken from a man aged 25-40 years in good health. CDR3s leave out the opening cysteine and the closing phenylalanine or tryptophan.

V	CDR3
TRBV5-1	ASSLDHQETQY
TRBV21-1	ASSPRGTNYEQY
TRBV2	ASRAGTGNSEQY
TRBV5-4	ASSLGGRNTGELF
TRBV27	ASSLSWGATEAF
TRBV9	ASSVGGATGGSEKLF
TRBV5-1	ASSPWGSGETQY
TRBV4-3	ASSQDPSSYEQY
TRBV2	ASSGGRGDEQF
TRBV10-2	ASSESYGVNIQY
TRBV27	ASSLQTWGNTEAF
TRBV5-1	ASSLGAGDEQF
TRBV29-1	SVKDRVDGETQY
TRBV2	ASKEREGLNEQF
TRBV30	AWSNKGAVGNQPQH
TRBV28	ASRPRTDTQY
TRBV6-6	ASTTEGVYGYT
TRBV13	ASSLAPDTQY
TRBV7-3	ASSLSGRTDTQY
TRBV5-1	ASSSGTGAYEQY
TRBV2	ASSGNSYEQY
TRBV5-1	ASSLGFSYGELF
TRBV18	ASSPSGQAYGYT
TRBV4-3	ASSHRQGAGAYEQY
TRBV18	ASSPMGTGTRYEQY
TRBV19	ASSSRGRHQPQH
TRBV9	ASSGALETQY
TRBV7-9	ASSSRSAAYEQF
TRBV28	ASSDRVGYT
TRBV10-2	ASSMTSSGNTIY
TRBV7-2	ASSLADLGYT
TRBV9	ASSVAVGNTGELF
TRBV6-5	ASSQPKTGQETQY
TRBV27	ASSPRPFEGETQY
TRBV29-1	SAGDFSGNTIY
TRBV6-5	ASSFAGRTGELF
TRBV10-2	ASSEADRANEQF
TRBV10-1	ASSESGRWEQY
TRBV5-5	ASSPGQRNTEAF
TRBV25-1	ASSQGQGDIQY
TRBV28	ASSSGTSVNEQF
TRBV7-9	ASSIMVGRAGGPEQY
TRBV9	ASSPSIVSGAGELF
TRBV5-5	ASSLKIRDRVWGGELF
TRBV29-1	SVASQETQY
TRBV7-9	ASSFTSGSYEQF
TRBV25-1	ASSEPLTGFPLNEQF